The 30 T cell receptor beta chains below come from one sample, sequenced in a study of blood T cell repertoires in COVID-19. The data were produced by immunoSEQ multiplex PCR, yet TCRdb's version contains in-frame clones alone and is incomplete. Of 250,000 to 300,000 clones detected, approximately 84% appear once; the ten largest clones hold 6.6%. Specimen: PBMCs or T cells enriched from blood (not recorded which). These receptors originate from a woman aged 45 to 65 who had been exposed to COVID-19.

The V and J genes are TRBV5-8 and TRBJ1-5, with TRBD1 matching 12 bases. V lost 3 bases and J lost 6; bases outside the gene matches: 7. The CDR3 totals 16 residues. Germline values: CDR1 SGHTS, CDR2 YDEGEE. CDR3 in amino acids: CASSSGTGGLSQPQHF. The CDR3 DNA is TGTGCCAGCAGCTCCGGGACAGGGGGCCTGAGTCAGCCCCAGCATTTT.

With respect to this clone: The same CDR3 is also encoded by other DNA sequences in this sample. The rearrangement uses TRBV2 and TRBJ1-2; D ambiguous. Germline values: CDR1 SNHLY, CDR2 FYNNEI. V lost 2 bases and J 0 bases, leaving 7 bases between the germline ends. The CDR3 sequence is 14 residues long. The CDR3, as DNA: TGTGCCAGCAGTGAACGGGGAGCTAACTATGGCTACACCTTC. It encodes CASSERGANYGYTF.

This rearrangement joins TRBV28 to TRBJ1-4; 9 nucleotides match TRBD1. The germline gives CDR1 MDHEN, CDR2 SYDVKM. The V gene end was trimmed by 6 bases and the J gene end by 3 bases; junction bases not matched to a gene: 14. CDR3 size: 18 residues. CDR3 in DNA: TGTGCCAGCAGGTCCCCCGGGACAGGGCTTTTAGCTAATGAAAAACTGTTTTTT. Its translation is CASRSPGTGLLANEKLFF.

The rearrangement uses TRBV6-5 and TRBJ1-3; D perhaps matches TRBD1 (5 bases). Trimming pared 7 bases from V and 1 base from J, leaving 8 bases between. Germline V gene lookup returns CDR1 MNHEY and CDR2 SVGAGI. The CDR3 consists of 13 residues. The CDR3 loop is CASTPGSGNTIYF. The CDR3, as DNA: TGTGCCAGCACGCCAGGGTCTGGAAACACCATATATTTT.

The chain carries TRBV7-6 and TRBJ2-2; 7 bases align to TRBD2. Germline V CDR1 and CDR2: SGHVS, FNYEAQ. After removal of 5 bases from V and 4 bases from J, the junction contained 7 bases not matched to a gene. The CDR3 extends over 15 amino acids. The CDR3 loop reads CASSLPWGGTGELFF. In nucleotides, the CDR3 is TGTGCCAGCAGCCTTCCCTGGGGGGGCACCGGGGAGCTGTTTTTT.

This clone was recorded only once. This chain uses TRBV11-2 with TRBJ2-7; TRBD2 matches at 7 bases. The V gene's germline CDR1 is SGHAT and CDR2 FQNNGV. After removal of 1 base from V and 3 bases from J, the junction contained 6 bases not matched to a gene. The CDR3 length is 15 residues. CDR3 nucleotides: TGTGCCAGCAGCTTAGCGGCTAGGGAGGGCTACGAGCAGTACTTC. Translation gives CASSLAAREGYEQYF.

This rearrangement joins TRBV6-1 to TRBJ1-2; perhaps TRBD1 as D (6 bases). Trimming cost V 2 bases and J 4 bases, with 11 bases left between them. Looked up from germline, CDR1 is MNHNS and CDR2 is SASEGT. The CDR3 is 14 residues long. The chain's CDR3 is CASSEINRAYGYTF. The CDR3 DNA sequence: TGTGCCAGCAGTGAAATAAACAGGGCCTATGGCTACACCTTC.

The chain has TRBV5-4 and TRBJ1-3, with 10 nucleotides matching TRBD1. The V gene's germline CDR1 is SGHNT and CDR2 YYREEE (reference sequence). The CDR3 is 16 residues long. Unmatched junction bases numbered 7, after V lost 2 bases and J lost 5 bases. CDR3 sequence reads: CASSLEGTGARNTIYF. CDR3 nucleotide sequence: TGTGCCAGCAGCTTAGAGGGGACAGGGGCGCGAAACACCATATATTTT. Full variable domain (outside the CDR3, taken from reference TRBV5-4 and TRBJ1-3): ETGVTQSPTHLIKTRGQQVTLRCSSQSGHNTVSWYQQALGQGPQFIFQYYREEENGRGNFPPRFSGLQFPNYSSELNVNALELDDSALYLCASSLEGTGARNTIYFGEGSWLTVV.

The chain couples TRBV15 to TRBJ1-5, with 8 bases identical to TRBD1. Germline trimming cut 8 bases from V and 1 base from J; bases unmatched to any gene: 13. This CDR3 has 17 amino acids. Germline V CDR1 and CDR2: LNHNV, YYDKDF (reference sequence). This chain's CDR3 is CATGRGQAARSNQPQHF. The CDR3 coding sequence is TGTGCCACCGGGCGGGGACAGGCTGCCAGAAGCAATCAGCCCCAGCATTTT. Full variable domain (outside the CDR3, taken from reference TRBV15 and TRBJ1-5): DAMVIQNPRYQVTQFGKPVTLSCSQTLNHNVMYWYQQKSSQAPKLLFHYYDKDFNNEADTPDNFQSRRPNTSFCFLDIRSPGLGDTAMYLCATGRGQAARSNQPQHFGDGTRLSIL.

The chain links TRBV18 to TRBJ1-4; D gene ambiguous. Germline-derived CDR1 and CDR2 are KGHSH and LQKENI. Trimming removed 3 bases from V and 1 base from J, with 12 bases in between. CDR3 length: 16 amino acids. The CDR3 bases are TGTGCCAGCTCACCCAGGTTCGCGGGAACTAATGAAAAACTGTTTTTT. Encoded protein: CASSPRFAGTNEKLFF.

The chain recombines TRBV6-4 with TRBJ1-5; 7 positions agree with TRBD1. The V segment lost 4 bases and the J segment 2 bases; nucleotides outside the gene matches: 5. CDR1 is MRHNA and CDR2 is SNTAGT in the germline V gene. This CDR3 region has 15 residues. CDR3 amino acids: CASSVTGVGNQPQHF. The CDR3 DNA reads TGTGCCAGCAGTGTAACAGGGGTGGGCAATCAGCCCCAGCATTTT.

This chain links TRBV4-1 with TRBJ1-6, with TRBD1 matching over 8 bases. The CDR3 contains 19 residues. V was pared by 3 bases and J by 0 bases, with 10 bases of the junction left unmatched. Germline V lookup: CDR1 MGHRA, CDR2 YSYEKL. Here the CDR3 DNA reads TGCGCCAGCAGCCACGATGAGACAGGGGTAACCTCCTATAATTCACCCCTCCACTTT. Amino acid sequence: CASSHDETGVTSYNSPLHF.

In this sample, this clone turned up once. The rearrangement links TRBV10-3 to TRBJ2-7, with D maybe TRBD2 (6 bases). V gave up 7 bases and J gave up 3 bases, with 13 bases separating them. CDR1 is ENHRY, CDR2 SYGVKD, per germline. This CDR3 has 13 residues. CDR3 in amino acids: CAITPPGVYEQYF. DNA of the CDR3: TGTGCCATCACCCCCCCGGGGGTCTACGAGCAGTACTTC.

The rearrangement joins TRBV4-1 to TRBJ1-5; a weak D match, TRBD1 (5 bases). The V gene lost 8 bases and the J gene lost 1 base, with 15 bases spanning the gap. The CDR3 totals 15 residues. Germline V gene lookup returns CDR1 MGHRA and CDR2 YSYEKL. The CDR3 sequence is CASGGNGLSNQPQHF. The CDR3 DNA reads as TGCGCCAGCGGGGGGAACGGGTTGAGCAATCAGCCCCAGCATTTT.

The CDR3 region is CASSIGAGKNIQYF. DNA of the CDR3: TGTGCCAGTAGTATAGGGGCAGGCAAAAACATTCAGTACTTC. This chain uses TRBV19 with TRBJ2-4; D unclear. Between the trimmed V and J ends, which lost 1 base and 3 bases, there was a span of 7 bases. The germline V gene encodes CDR1 LNHDA and CDR2 SQIVND (reference sequence). The CDR3 covers 14 residues.

The V and J genes are TRBV6-2 or TRBV6-3 and TRBJ2-3; 9 nucleotides align to TRBD2. Germline CDR1 and CDR2: MNHEY and SVGEGT. V was clipped by 2 bases and J by 5 bases; unmatched bases: 11. The CDR3 loop spans 17 amino acids. DNA for the CDR3: TGTGCCAGCAGTTACGGTGGAGCGGGGGGTCCCGGAGATACGCAGTATTTT. Translation gives CASSYGGAGGPGDTQYF.

The chain uses TRBV24-1 and TRBJ2-7; tentative D call: TRBD1 (6 bases). Germline V lookup: CDR1 KGHDR, CDR2 SFDVKD. This CDR3 has 15 residues. The V gene lost 4 bases and the J gene lost 3 bases, with 15 bases spanning the gap. In DNA form, the CDR3 reads TGTGCCACCAGTGAGCCATACCGGACAGACTACGAGCAGTACTTC. As protein: CATSEPYRTDYEQYF.

The V gene is TRBV3-1 (or the pseudogene TRBV3-2), the J gene TRBJ1-1; no clear D. V shed 4 bases and J shed 5 bases, with 17 bases lying between them. Germline V lookup: CDR1 LGHDT, CDR2 YNNKEL (reference sequence). The CDR3 sequence is 15 residues long. The CDR3 DNA reads as TGTGCCAGCAGCCTTACTGGAGGGCGGCGGACTGAAGCTTTCTTT. Its translation is CASSLTGGRRTEAFF.

The chain employs TRBV2 and TRBJ2-1; 13 bases align to TRBD2. The CDR3 runs 18 residues. Looked up from germline, CDR1 is SNHLY and CDR2 is FYNNEI. J was trimmed by 4 bases and V by 2 bases; bases with no gene match: 8. CDR3 bases: TGTGCCAGCAGTGAAACTGAGACTAGCGGGGGGCTATACAATGAGCAGTTCTTC. Its translation: CASSETETSGGLYNEQFF.

The CDR3 here is CASSEQQAHYGYTF. CDR3 nucleotides: TGTGCCAGCAGCGAGCAGCAGGCTCACTATGGCTACACCTTC. This rearrangement joins TRBV7-8 to TRBJ1-2; the D is unclear. CDR3 length: 14 residues. Between the trimmed V and J ends, which lost 5 bases and 3 bases, there was a span of 13 bases. Germline V CDR1 and CDR2: SGHVS, FQNEAQ.

The chain couples TRBV5-4 to TRBJ2-3, with TRBD2 matching 9 bases. Germline values: CDR1 SGHNT, CDR2 YYREEE (reference sequence). The length of the CDR3 is 13 residues. Trimming cost V 4 bases and J 10 bases; bases outside gene matches: 7. The CDR3 nucleotides read TGTGCCAGCAGCACCCGGACTAGCGAATCGCAGTATTTT. Protein sequence: CASSTRTSESQYF.

The chain carries TRBV7-9 and TRBJ1-4; D ambiguous. Germline V CDR1 and CDR2: SEHNR, FQNEAQ (reference sequence). The CDR3 totals 14 residues. The V end was cut by 3 bases, the J end by 4 bases, with 9 bases between. CDR3: CASSFGRNNEKLFF. CDR3 nucleotide sequence: TGTGCCAGCAGCTTTGGCAGAAATAATGAAAAACTGTTTTTT.

The chain has TRBV5-5 and TRBJ2-7; 7 nucleotides align to TRBD1. From germline, CDR1 is SGHKS and CDR2 YYEKEE (reference sequence). The CDR3 is made up of 15 amino acids. With V trimmed by 1 base and J by 5 bases, 9 bases remained unmatched. CDR3: CASSLSGTVIHEQYF. The DNA of the CDR3 is TGTGCCAGCAGCTTGTCTGGGACAGTAATCCACGAGCAGTACTTC. The whole variable domain, remainder taken from reference TRBV5-5 and TRBJ2-7, is DAGVTQSPTHLIKTRGQQVTLRCSPISGHKSVSWYQQVLGQGPQFIFQYYEKEERGRGNFPDRFSARQFPNYSSELNVNALLLGDSALYLCASSLSGTVIHEQYFGPGTRLTVT.

The chain joins TRBV18 to TRBJ1-5; D is uncertain. Between the trimmed V and J ends, which lost 6 bases and 1 base, there was a span of 7 bases. In germline, CDR1 is KGHSH, CDR2 LQKENI. The CDR3 runs to 13 residues. CDR3 in amino acids: CASSQASNQPQHF. For the CDR3, the DNA is TGTGCCAGCTCCCAAGCCAGCAATCAGCCCCAGCATTTT. The full variable domain, completed using reference TRBV18 and TRBJ1-5, is NAGVMQNPRHLVRRRGQEARLRCSPMKGHSHVYWYRQLPEEGLKFMVYLQKENIIDESGMPKERFSAEFPKEGPSILRIQQVVRGDSAAYFCASSQASNQPQHFGDGTRLSIL.

The chain uses TRBV14 and TRBJ1-1; tentatively, D is TRBD1 (6 bases). This CDR3 has 14 residues. The V end lost 2 bases, the J end lost 6 bases, and 13 bases lay between the germline ends. Germline V gene sequence: CDR1 SGHDN, CDR2 FVKESK. The DNA of the CDR3 is TGTGCCAGCAGCCAAACAGGGAGAGGCTCTGAAGCTTTCTTT. Translated: CASSQTGRGSEAFF.

The V call is TRBV24-1, the J call TRBJ1-2; D call uncertain. CDR3 length equals 12 residues. Germline V gene data show CDR1 as KGHDR and CDR2 as SFDVKD. Trimming cost V 0 bases and J 8 bases, with 6 bases left between them. CDR3 loop: CATSDLYGGYTF. The CDR3 bases are TGTGCCACCAGTGATTTGTATGGCGGCTACACCTTC.

This chain connects TRBV15 to TRBJ2-3; 8 positions agree with TRBD2. Germline loops: CDR1 LNHNV, CDR2 YYDKDF (reference sequence). CDR3 length: 17 residues. The junction had 8 bases not matched to a gene; V was cut back by 3 bases and J by 0 bases. In nucleotides, the CDR3 is TGTGCCACCAGCAGGAGGGGAGCGGGGGTAAGCACAGATACGCAGTATTTT. As protein: CATSRRGAGVSTDTQYF.

The rearrangement joins TRBV13 to TRBJ1-6, with a tentative D call TRBD1 (6 bases). This CDR3 is 12 amino acids long. Trimming cost V 5 bases and J 13 bases, with 12 bases left between them. Germline CDR1 and CDR2: PRHDT and FYEKMQ (reference sequence). CDR3 residues: CASSPRGYPLHF. Written as DNA, the CDR3 is TGTGCCAGCAGCCCCAGGGGATATCCCCTCCACTTT.

The chain combines TRBV28 with TRBJ2-7; 8 bases fit TRBD2. J was trimmed by 1 base and V by 6 bases; bases with no gene match: 11. The CDR3 sequence is 16 residues long. From germline, CDR1 is MDHEN and CDR2 SYDVKM. This chain's CDR3 is CASSPSGGTISYEQYF. Written as DNA, the CDR3 is TGTGCCAGCAGCCCAAGCGGGGGTACCATTTCCTACGAGCAGTACTTC.

The genes are TRBV5-1 and TRBJ2-1; D gene ambiguous. V was shortened by 5 bases and J by 7 bases, with 22 bases between the two germline ends. Per the germline V gene, CDR1 is SGHRS and CDR2 is YFSETQ. CDR3 length equals 16 residues. The chain's CDR3 is CASRPDPSLTTNEQFF. DNA of the CDR3: TGCGCCAGCAGACCTGACCCCAGCCTTACGACTAATGAGCAGTTCTTC. Filled out from reference TRBV5-1 and TRBJ2-1, the complete variable domain reads KAGVTQTPRYLIKTRGQQVTLSCSPISGHRSVSWYQQTPGQGLQFLFEYFSETQRNKGNFPGRFSGRQFSNSRSEMNVSTLELGDSALYLCASRPDPSLTTNEQFFGPGTRLTVL.